One and the same sample provided the 14 T cell receptor delta chains below, sequenced in a study of gamma-delta T cells after stem cell transplantation. TCRdb reanalysed the RT-PCR reads with CATT. The sample lists approximately 2,000 delta-chain clones; roughly a sixth were seen once. The specimen sequenced was gamma-delta T cells. The source of these receptors is a human donor. It is not recorded whose cells these are; they may come from a transplant donor.

In this sample, this clone turned up a few times. This probably arose from a read error, given a far larger clone one base away. At the DNA level, this CDR3 is encoded by other sequences in the same sample as well. This rearrangement joins TRDV1 to TRDJ1; 9 bases are a match to TRDD3. This CDR3 comprises 21 residues. Per the germline V gene, CDR1 is TSWWSYY and CDR2 is QGS. In DNA, the CDR3 is TGTGCCCTTGGGGAAAGGACGATCTGGGGGATGGGGGTGTTGGACACCGATAAACTCATCTTT. It specifies CALGERTIWGMGVLDTDKLIF.

This clone was seen more than once but under ten times. It differs at one base from a far larger clone, so likely a read error. This same CDR3 is encoded by further DNA sequences in the sample. The V gene is TRDV2, the J gene TRDJ1; no definite D call. CDR1 and CDR2 (germline): GEAIGNYY, EKD. The CDR3 is 15 residues long. V was shortened by 0 bases and J by 0 bases, with 10 bases between the two germline ends. In DNA, the CDR3 is TGTGCCTGTGACACCGCTGCGCCATACACCGATAAACTCATCTTT. It specifies CACDTAAPYTDKLIF.

This clone turned up a few times. This may be a read error, as it is one base from a much larger clone. This chain joins TRDV1 and TRDJ1; the match to TRDD3 covers 12 bases. Germline assignment: CDR1 TSWWSYY and CDR2 QGS. The CDR3 runs to 25 residues. CDR3 nucleotides: TGTGCTCTTGGGGAACCCCCGCCCTTCCGTCCCTTATACTGGGGGATACTCCTGTACACCGATAACCTCATCTTT. Its translation is CALGEPPPFRPLYWGILLYTDNLIF.

This clone is large by share. Other DNA sequences of this sample code for an identical CDR3. The CDR3 here is CACDTLGDTYTDKLIF. CDR3 sequence (DNA): TGTGCCTGTGACACTCTGGGGGATACTTACACCGATAAACTCATCTTT. This sequence joins TRDV2 and TRDJ1; 11 bases agree with TRDD3. Per germline, CDR1 GEAIGNYY and CDR2 EKD. Unmatched junction bases numbered 3, after V lost 1 base and J lost 0 bases. The CDR3 totals 16 residues.

This clone showed up just a few times. With only one base between it and a far larger clone, this is likely a read error. Other DNA sequences within the sample encode an identical CDR3. DNA of the CDR3: TGTGCCTGCGACACTCTGGGGGATACCGGTAAACTCATCTTT. This translates into CACDTLGDTGKLIF. The chain uses TRDV2 and TRDJ1; TRDD3 agrees at 11 bases. The CDR3 is 14 amino acids. CDR1 and CDR2 (germline): GEAIGNYY, EKD.

Worth noting for this clone: The TCRdb protein comes from a much larger clone and disagrees with this DNA's translation at residue 9, likely due to a read error; the protein given here is derived from the DNA. CDR3 sequence: CACDSLMGNTVTDKLIF. Written as DNA, the CDR3 is TGTGCCTGTGACTCTCTCATGGGGAATACGGTCACCGATAAACTCATCTTT. The genes are TRDV2 and TRDJ1, with D perhaps matching TRDD3 (5 bases). The CDR3 consists of 17 residues. V lost 3 bases to trimming and J lost 1 base, with 20 bases between them. Germline V gene sequence: CDR1 GEAIGNYY, CDR2 EKD.

This chain connects TRDV2 to TRDJ1; D gene ambiguous. The CDR3 is 19 residues long. The germline V and J ends were trimmed by 0 bases and 2 bases, with 24 bases remaining between them. CDR1 and CDR2 (germline): GEAIGNYY, EKD. CDR3 coding DNA: TGTGCCTGTGACACCGGCACCACAGGGCCAGTGGTGGGTACCGATAAACTCATCTTT. It specifies CACDTGTTGPVVGTDKLIF.

Worth noting for this clone: Translating this DNA gives a protein that differs at residue 18 from the TCRdb one, which belongs to a much larger clone; a read error is likely, and the protein shown is this translation. The chain couples TRDV2 to TRDJ1; 10 nucleotides agree with TRDD3. The CDR3 contains 19 residues. Germline lookup yields CDR1 GEAIGNYY and CDR2 EKD. The CDR3: CACDKIYILGDSVTDKLTF. The CDR3 DNA reads TGTGCCTGTGACAAGATCTACATACTGGGGGATTCGGTGACCGATAAACTCACCTTT.

As for this clone: Since a much larger clone is just one base distant, this may be a read error. This CDR3 is also generated by other DNA sequences in the sample. The V and J genes are TRDV1 and TRDJ1; 8 bases are shared with TRDD3. The CDR3 consists of 24 residues. From germline, CDR1 is TSWWSYY and CDR2 QGS. Germline trimming cut 2 bases from V and 0 bases from J; bases unmatched to any gene: 29. CDR3 protein: CALGEGVFHALLGAYSFYTDKLIF. The CDR3 DNA sequence: TGTGCTCTTGGGGAAGGAGTCTTCCACGCCTTACTGGGGGCGTATTCCTTCTACACCGATAAACTCATCTTT.

A few counts support this clone. Only one base separates this from a far larger clonotype, so it likely reflects a read error. The same CDR3 also results from other DNA sequences found in this sample. The chain links TRDV2 to TRDJ1; a possible D gene is TRDD3 (6 bases). There are 14 residues in the CDR3. Germline CDR1 is GEAIGNYY and CDR2 is EKD. CDR3 nucleotide sequence: TGTGCCTGCGACACCGTGTCGGGGGAGAGGGAACTCATCTTT. Its protein product is CACDTVSGERELIF.

CDR3 bases: TGTGCCTGTGACGACGTGATGATGGGGGATAAGTCAAGTCCCGATAAACTCATCTTT. It codes for CACDDVMMGDKSSPDKLIF. The V call is TRDV2, the J call TRDJ1; 9 nucleotides line up with TRDD3. The CDR3 contains 19 residues. Germline lookup yields CDR1 GEAIGNYY and CDR2 EKD. Unmatched junction bases numbered 19, after V lost 3 bases and J lost 3 bases.

A note on this clone: A far bigger clonotype differs at one base, so this is likely a read error. The sample carries other DNA sequences with the same CDR3. This chain uses TRDV1 with TRDJ1; TRDD3 matches at 13 bases. Germline CDR1 TSWWSYY, CDR2 QGS. CDR3 length equals 21 residues. The trim removed 2 bases at V and 7 bases at J, leaving 22 bases unmatched. In DNA, the CDR3 is TGTGCTCTTGGGGAAATTTCATACCCCCTCCTACTGGGGGATACGCTGGGTAAACTCATCTTT. It is translated as CALGEISYPLLLGDTLGKLIF.

Details on this clone: The mismatch at residue 6 between this DNA's translation and the TCRdb protein of a much larger clone likely reflects a read error; the protein shown is translated from the DNA. The chain carries TRDV2 and TRDJ1; D remains ambiguous. V lost 0 bases and J 0 bases, leaving 16 bases between the germline ends. CDR3 length: 17 amino acids. Germline V lookup: CDR1 GEAIGNYY, CDR2 EKD. The CDR3 DNA reads TGTGCCTGTGACACCCCCGGGTCCGCCCTTGACACCGATAAACTCATCTTT. Its protein product is CACDTPGSALDTDKLIF.

By share of the sample, this clone is medium-sized. The chain combines TRDV2 with TRDJ3, with D possibly matching TRDD3 (5 bases). CDR3 length: 18 amino acids. Looked up from germline, CDR1 is GEAIGNYY and CDR2 is EKD. Trimming took off 2 bases at V and 0 bases at J, with 13 bases between the two ends. CDR3: CACDSSGARSWDTRQMFF. The CDR3 nucleotides are TGTGCCTGTGACAGCTCGGGGGCCCGCTCCTGGGACACCCGACAGATGTTTTTC.